The clone carrying this T cell receptor (beta chain) was seen more than once but under ten times. Produced via immunoSEQ multiplex PCR; TCRdb's table is partial and in-frame only. The repertoire holds 200,000 or so clones, with around 86% as singletons. CDR3 length: 13 amino acids. J gave up 6 bases and V 0 bases, and 0 bases lay outside the gene matches. The V gene's germline CDR1 is SEHNR and CDR2 FQNEAQ (reference sequence). The data were obtained in a study of blood T cell repertoires in COVID-19. Sequencing used peripheral blood. V is TRBV7-9 and J is TRBJ1-1; 8 nucleotides align to TRBD1. The clonotype originates from a human donor in a cohort sampled during active COVID-19. CDR3 protein: CASSLADRAEAFF. The CDR3 DNA follows: TGTGCCAGCAGCTTAGCGGACAGGGCTGAAGCTTTCTTT.